Detailed here is one TCR beta chain. The CDR3 is 19 residues long. Germline CDR1 MNHNS, CDR2 SASEGT. V shed 4 bases, J shed 0 bases, and the junction held 11 bases outside the gene matches. The entry originates in a study of blood T cell repertoires in COVID-19. Assay used: immunoSEQ multiplex PCR; TCRdb lists only in-frame clones, some missing. There are 210,000 or so clones in the sample; 84% occur only once, and about 8.3% lies in the top ten. The sequenced sample consisted of peripheral blood. This sequence joins TRBV6-1 and TRBJ2-6; TRBD2 aligns across 8 bases. The origin of this receptor is a woman aged 80 or older with COVID-19, enrolled during active disease. The CDR3 sequence: CASSGQWGREASGANVLTF. CDR3 nucleotide sequence: TGTGCCAGCAGTGGGCAGTGGGGGCGGGAGGCCTCTGGGGCCAACGTCCTGACTTTC.